This T cell receptor (beta chain) was retrieved from a study of shared T cell receptors in the human thymus. The V gene end was trimmed by 2 bases and the J gene end by 3 bases; junction bases not matched to a gene: 10. The length of the CDR3 is 16 residues. Germline V CDR1 and CDR2: SQVTM, ANQGSEA. This table comes from immunoSEQ multiplex PCR, and its TCRdb copy is limited to in-frame clones, with some not included. Among under 450,000 clones, more than 85% were seen once, and the ten largest hold approximately 0.02%. The receptor was isolated from a human donor. The chain couples TRBV29-1 to TRBJ2-1, with 7 bases that match TRBD2. Sequences were obtained from thymocytes. The CDR3 loop reads CSVERFGRGYYNEQFF. The CDR3 bases are TGCAGCGTTGAAAGGTTTGGGCGGGGGTACTACAATGAGCAGTTCTTC.